This entry features one T cell receptor beta chain sequence. Its target is not known. Germline values: CDR1 MNHEY, CDR2 SVGEGT. CDR3 length: 15 residues. The V and J ends lost 6 bases and 6 bases, in that order; junction bases with no gene match: 8. These data belong to a study of Ad26.COV2.S vaccination and SARS-CoV-2 variants. The data were produced by immunoSEQ multiplex PCR, yet TCRdb's version contains in-frame clones alone and is incomplete. The sample has roughly 380,000 clones; 92% are singletons. General study points: Vaccine recipients showed a spike-specific TCR breadth that was higher than in placebo recipients.

The TCR comes from a human donor who had recovered from COVID-19. This sample comprised peripheral blood, obtained after recovery from COVID-19. The rearrangement joins TRBV6-2 or TRBV6-3 to TRBJ2-1, with 10 positions matching TRBD1. The CDR3 spells CASSLGTGVSNEQFF. In nucleotides, the CDR3 is TGTGCCAGCAGCCTGGGGACAGGGGTTTCCAATGAGCAGTTCTTC.